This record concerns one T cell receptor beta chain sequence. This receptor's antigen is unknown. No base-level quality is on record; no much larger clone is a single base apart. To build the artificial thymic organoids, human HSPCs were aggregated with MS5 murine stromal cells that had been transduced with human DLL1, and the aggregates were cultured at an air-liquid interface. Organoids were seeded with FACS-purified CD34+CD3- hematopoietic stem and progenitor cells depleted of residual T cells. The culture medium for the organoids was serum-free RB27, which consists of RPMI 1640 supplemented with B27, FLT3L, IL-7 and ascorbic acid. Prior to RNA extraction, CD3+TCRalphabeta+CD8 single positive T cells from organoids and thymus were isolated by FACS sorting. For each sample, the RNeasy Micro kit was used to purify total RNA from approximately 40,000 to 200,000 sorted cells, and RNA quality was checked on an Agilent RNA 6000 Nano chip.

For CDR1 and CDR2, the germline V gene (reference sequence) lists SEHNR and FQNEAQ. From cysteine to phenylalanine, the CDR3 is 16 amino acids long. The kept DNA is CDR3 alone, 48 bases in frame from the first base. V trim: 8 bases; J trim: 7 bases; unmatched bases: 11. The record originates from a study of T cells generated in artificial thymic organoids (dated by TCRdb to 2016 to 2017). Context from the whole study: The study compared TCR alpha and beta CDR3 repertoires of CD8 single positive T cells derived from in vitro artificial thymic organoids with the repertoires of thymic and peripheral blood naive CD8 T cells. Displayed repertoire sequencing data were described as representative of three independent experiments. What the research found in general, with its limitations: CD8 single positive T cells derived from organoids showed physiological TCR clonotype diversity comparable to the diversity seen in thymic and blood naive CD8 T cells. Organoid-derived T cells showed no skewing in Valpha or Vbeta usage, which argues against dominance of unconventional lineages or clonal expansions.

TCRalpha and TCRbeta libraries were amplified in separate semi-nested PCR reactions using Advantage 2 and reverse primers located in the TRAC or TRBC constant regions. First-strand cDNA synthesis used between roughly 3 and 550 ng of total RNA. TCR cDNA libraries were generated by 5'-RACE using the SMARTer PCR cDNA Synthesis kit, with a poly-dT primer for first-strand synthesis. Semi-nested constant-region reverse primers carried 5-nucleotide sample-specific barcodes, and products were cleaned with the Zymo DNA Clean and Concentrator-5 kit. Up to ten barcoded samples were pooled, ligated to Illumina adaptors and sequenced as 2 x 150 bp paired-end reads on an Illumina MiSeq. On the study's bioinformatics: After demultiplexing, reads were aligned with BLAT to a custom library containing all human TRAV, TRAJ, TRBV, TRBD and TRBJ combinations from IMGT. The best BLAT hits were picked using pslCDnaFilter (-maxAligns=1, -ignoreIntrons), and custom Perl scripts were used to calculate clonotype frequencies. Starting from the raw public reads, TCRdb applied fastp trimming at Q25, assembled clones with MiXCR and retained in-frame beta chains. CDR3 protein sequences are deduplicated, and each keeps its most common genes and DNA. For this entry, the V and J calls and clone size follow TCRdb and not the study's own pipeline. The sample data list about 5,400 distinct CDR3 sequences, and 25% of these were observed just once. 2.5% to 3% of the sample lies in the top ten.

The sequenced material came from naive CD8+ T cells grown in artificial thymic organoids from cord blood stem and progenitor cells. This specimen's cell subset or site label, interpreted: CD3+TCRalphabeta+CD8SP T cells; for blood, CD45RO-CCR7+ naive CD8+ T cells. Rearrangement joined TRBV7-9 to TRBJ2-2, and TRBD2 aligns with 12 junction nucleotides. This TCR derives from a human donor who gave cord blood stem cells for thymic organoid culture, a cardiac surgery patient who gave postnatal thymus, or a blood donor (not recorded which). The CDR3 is CASGLAGCRKGGELFF. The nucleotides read TGTGCCAGCGGACTAGCGGGGTGTCGGAAAGGCGGGGAGCTGTTTTTT.